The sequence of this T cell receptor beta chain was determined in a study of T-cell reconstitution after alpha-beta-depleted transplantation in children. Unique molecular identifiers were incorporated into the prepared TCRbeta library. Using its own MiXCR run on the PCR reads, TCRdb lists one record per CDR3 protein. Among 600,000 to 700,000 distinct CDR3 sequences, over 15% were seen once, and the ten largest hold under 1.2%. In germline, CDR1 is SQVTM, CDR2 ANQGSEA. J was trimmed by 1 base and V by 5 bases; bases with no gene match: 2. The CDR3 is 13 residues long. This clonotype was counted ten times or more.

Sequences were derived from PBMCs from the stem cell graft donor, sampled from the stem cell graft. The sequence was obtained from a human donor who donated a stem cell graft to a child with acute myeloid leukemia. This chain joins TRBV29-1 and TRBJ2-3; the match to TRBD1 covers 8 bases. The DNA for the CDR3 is TGCAGCGTTACGACAGGGGGCACAGATACGCAGTATTTT. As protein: CSVTTGGTDTQYF.